The 13 T cell receptor beta chains reported below all come from one sample, sequenced in a study of cytomegalovirus exposure and HLA in healthy donors. The PCR had 60 Vbeta and 13 Jbeta primers. Profiling relied on immunoSEQ multiplex PCR, and the TCRdb table lists in-frame clones only, not all of them. The sample contains more than 65,000 clones, roughly 74% of which appear only once. The specimen sequenced was PBMCs. These receptor sequences come from a woman in her sixties or seventies in good health and CMV-seropositive.

J is TRBJ2-1 and V is TRBV14; the match to TRBD2 covers 10 bases. Per the germline V gene, CDR1 is SGHDN and CDR2 is FVKESK. The CDR3 runs to 15 residues. After removal of 3 bases from V and 9 bases from J, the junction contained 8 bases not matched to a gene. Here the CDR3 reads CASSQHLAGVSEQFF. CDR3 sequence (DNA): TGTGCCAGCAGCCAGCACCTAGCGGGAGTTTCTGAGCAGTTCTTC.

This chain joins TRBV19 and TRBJ1-6; no definite D call. CDR1 is LNHDA and CDR2 is SQIVND in the germline V gene (reference sequence). V was trimmed by 6 bases and J by 5 bases, leaving 5 bases between them. This CDR3 region has 12 residues. The CDR3 spells CASRRDNSPLHF. For the CDR3, the DNA is TGTGCCAGTAGACGAGATAATTCACCCCTCCACTTT.

In regard to this clone: It is likely a read error: a sequence one base away is far more abundant. Within the sample, other DNA sequences also encode this same CDR3. The gene calls are TRBV9 and TRBJ1-6; D is uncertain. This CDR3 spans 12 amino acids. Trimming removed 7 bases from V and 6 bases from J, with 8 bases in between. Germline loops: CDR1 SGDLS, CDR2 YYNGEE. The CDR3 protein is CASAAPNSPLHF. CDR3 nucleotide sequence: TGTGCCAGCGCGGCGCCTAATTCACCCCTCCACTTT.

V is TRBV6-1 and J is TRBJ1-5; TRBD1 might be the D (5 bases). The CDR3 runs to 15 residues. Trimming cost V 4 bases and J 7 bases, with 17 bases left between them. In germline, CDR1 is MNHNS, CDR2 SASEGT. CDR3 region: CASSARGPGVQPQHF. DNA for the CDR3: TGTGCCAGCAGTGCCCGGGGACCGGGGGTCCAGCCCCAGCATTTT.

The chain joins TRBV30 to TRBJ1-3; the D gene is possibly TRBD1 (5 bases). CDR1 is GTSNPN, CDR2 SVGIG, per germline (reference sequence). Trimming shortened V by 1 base and J by 3 bases, and 10 bases separated the two germline ends. This CDR3 is 14 amino acids long. For the CDR3, the DNA is TGTGCCTGGAGTGGGGCAGGGAATGGAAACACCATATATTTT. Translated: CAWSGAGNGNTIYF.

V is TRBV7-2 and J is TRBJ1-1; tentative D call: TRBD1 (6 bases). V lost 5 bases, J lost 1 base, and 11 bases lay in between. The CDR3 is 14 amino acids. Germline V gene sequence: CDR1 SGHTA, CDR2 FQGNSA. The CDR3 spells CASSPGQRNTEAFF. In nucleotides, the CDR3 is TGTGCCAGCAGCCCCGGACAGAGGAACACTGAAGCTTTCTTT.

The rearrangement links TRBV2 to TRBJ1-3; TRBD1 matches at 9 bases. With 5 bases clipped from V and 6 bases from J, the junction kept 8 bases outside the gene matches. The germline V gene encodes CDR1 SNHLY and CDR2 FYNNEI. This CDR3 has 15 residues. CDR3 DNA: TGTGCCAGCAGTCCAGGACAGGGGCGAGCAAACACCATATATTTT. Translating it yields CASSPGQGRANTIYF.

The J gene is TRBJ2-3, the V gene TRBV7-6; D remains unclear. This CDR3 region has 13 residues. Germline V gives CDR1 SGHVS, CDR2 FNYEAQ. Trimming removed 2 bases at V and 5 bases at J, with 8 bases between. CDR3 region: CASSLPGQDTQYF. The CDR3 DNA is TGTGCCAGCAGCTTACCGGGTCAAGATACGCAGTATTTT.

The V gene is TRBV2, the J gene TRBJ2-2; 8 bases line up with TRBD1. CDR1 and CDR2 from the germline V gene are SNHLY and FYNNEI. This CDR3 region has 16 residues. The V gene end was trimmed by 6 bases and the J gene end by 5 bases; junction bases not matched to a gene: 11. Written as DNA, the CDR3 is TGTGCCAGCAGAGGATACAGGGGGGCGCGGACCGGGGAGCTGTTTTTT. Its translation is CASRGYRGARTGELFF. The full variable domain, in which reference TRBV2 and TRBJ2-2 provide the parts outside the CDR3, is EPEVTQTPSHQVTQMGQEVILRCVPISNHLYFYWYRQILGQKVEFLVSFYNNEISEKSEIFDDQFSVERPDGSNFTLKIRSTKLEDSAMYFCASRGYRGARTGELFFGEGSRLTVL.

V usage is TRBV30 and J usage is TRBJ2-3; TRBD2 agrees at 12 bases. Germline CDR1 is GTSNPN and CDR2 is SVGIG (reference sequence). The CDR3 is 17 amino acids. The V gene end was trimmed by 1 base and the J gene end by 2 bases; junction bases not matched to a gene: 7. CDR3 loop: CAWSGTSGGTITDTQYF. CDR3 bases: TGTGCCTGGAGTGGAACTAGCGGGGGGACGATCACAGATACGCAGTATTTT.

The chain recombines TRBV4-1 with TRBJ2-7; TRBD1 might be the D (6 bases). The germline V and J ends were trimmed by 0 bases and 5 bases, with 11 bases remaining between them. The CDR3 runs 14 residues. Germline-derived CDR1 and CDR2 are MGHRA and YSYEKL. CDR3 sequence: CASSQDVGGNEQYF. The CDR3 nucleotides read TGCGCCAGCAGCCAAGATGTTGGGGGCAACGAGCAGTACTTC.

The CDR3 spells CASSRQDAKNIQYF. CDR3 nucleotide sequence: TGTGCCAGCAGTCGACAGGATGCCAAAAACATTCAGTACTTC. The chain is built from TRBV2 and TRBJ2-4; D might be TRBD1 (6 bases). V lost 5 bases and J 1 base, leaving 9 bases between the germline ends. In germline, CDR1 is SNHLY, CDR2 FYNNEI. CDR3 length equals 14 residues.

J is TRBJ1-1 and V is TRBV18; tentative D call: TRBD1 (6 bases). This CDR3 comprises 17 residues. The V end lost 6 bases, the J end lost 1 base, and 21 bases lay between the germline ends. From germline, CDR1 is KGHSH and CDR2 LQKENI. The chain's CDR3 is CASSRFTGAGGNTEAFF. As DNA, the CDR3 is TGTGCCAGCTCCCGCTTTACGGGGGCGGGAGGGAACACTGAAGCTTTCTTT.